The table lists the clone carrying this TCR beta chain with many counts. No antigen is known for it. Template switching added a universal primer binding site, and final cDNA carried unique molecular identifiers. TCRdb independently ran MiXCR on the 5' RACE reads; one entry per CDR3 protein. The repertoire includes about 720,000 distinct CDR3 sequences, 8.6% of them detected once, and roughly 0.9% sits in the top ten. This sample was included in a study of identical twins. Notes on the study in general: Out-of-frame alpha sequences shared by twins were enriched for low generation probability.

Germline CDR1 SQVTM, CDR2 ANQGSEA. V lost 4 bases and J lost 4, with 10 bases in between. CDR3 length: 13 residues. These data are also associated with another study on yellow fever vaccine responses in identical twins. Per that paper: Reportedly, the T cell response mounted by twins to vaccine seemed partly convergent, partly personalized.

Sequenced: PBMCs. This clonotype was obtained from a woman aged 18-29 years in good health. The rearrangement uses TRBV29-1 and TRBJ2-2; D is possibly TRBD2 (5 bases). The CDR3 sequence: CSVGPEGTGELFF. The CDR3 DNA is TGCAGCGTTGGGCCCGAGGGCACCGGGGAGCTGTTTTTT.